One TCR beta chain is described in this entry. In the original processing: Reference gene primer amplification yielded estimated nucleated cell counts. Sequenced by immunoSEQ multiplex PCR; TCRdb stores in-frame clones only, minus some. The V and J calls and the clone size are those of that table, but D and trimming were determined from the DNA. The profile shows about 170,000 clones, approximately 85% of them singletons. Per germline, CDR1 SGHVS and CDR2 FNYEAQ. J gave up 0 bases and V 5 bases, and 13 bases lay outside the gene matches. The CDR3 extends over 18 amino acids. The sample belongs to a study of blood T cell repertoires in COVID-19. Study details: The origin of the acute and convalescent COVID-19 samples was the United States, Italy and Spain. Nucleic acid was either cDNA or gDNA, and it came from T cells, B-cell-depleted T cells, or PBMCs.

Seattle researchers signed up patients amid active infection and tracked them longitudinally. The sample taken for sequencing was peripheral blood. This receptor was identified in a woman of 80 years or more with COVID-19, enrolled during active disease. This chain uses TRBV7-6 with TRBJ2-3; 8 bases map to TRBD2. The CDR3 bases are TGTGCCAGCAGCATAACTAGCGGAACTATCCCGAGCACAGATACGCAGTATTTT. This encodes CASSITSGTIPSTDTQYF.